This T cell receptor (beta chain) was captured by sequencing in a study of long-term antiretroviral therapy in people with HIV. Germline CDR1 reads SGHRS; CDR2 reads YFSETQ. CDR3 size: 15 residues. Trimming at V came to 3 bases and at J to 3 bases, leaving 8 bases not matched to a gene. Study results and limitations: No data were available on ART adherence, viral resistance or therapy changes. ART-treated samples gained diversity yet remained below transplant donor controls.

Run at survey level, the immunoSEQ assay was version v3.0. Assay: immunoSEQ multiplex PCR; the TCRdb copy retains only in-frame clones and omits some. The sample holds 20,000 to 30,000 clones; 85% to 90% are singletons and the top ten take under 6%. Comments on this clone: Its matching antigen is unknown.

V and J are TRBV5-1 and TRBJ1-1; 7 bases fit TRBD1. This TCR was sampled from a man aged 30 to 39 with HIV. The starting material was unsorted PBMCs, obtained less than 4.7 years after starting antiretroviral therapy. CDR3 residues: CASSSTGHTDTEAFF. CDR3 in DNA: TGCGCCAGCAGCTCGACAGGGCACACGGACACTGAAGCTTTCTTT. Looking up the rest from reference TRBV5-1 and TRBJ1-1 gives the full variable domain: KAGVTQTPRYLIKTRGQQVTLSCSPISGHRSVSWYQQTPGQGLQFLFEYFSETQRNKGNFPGRFSGRQFSNSRSEMNVSTLELGDSALYLCASSSTGHTDTEAFFGQGTRLTVV.